A single sample gave rise to the 10 T cell receptor beta chains below, sequenced in a study of shared clonotypes between healthy human individuals. Clones were read by immunoSEQ multiplex PCR, and TCRdb kept only the in-frame ones, dropping some. The table records some 2,000,000 clones, approximately 95% of them present only once. The material sequenced was naive CD4+ T cells sorted from blood. Described subset: CD45RA+ positively selected. These receptors were obtained from a man between 18 and 35 years old in good health.

The chain employs TRBV9 and TRBJ2-2; D may be TRBD1 or TRBD2 (5 bases each). Germline V gene lookup returns CDR1 SGDLS and CDR2 YYNGEE. The CDR3 is made up of 16 amino acids. Trimming pared 0 bases from V and 4 bases from J, leaving 13 bases between. DNA for the CDR3: TGTGCCAGCAGCGTAGAGTGGGGGAGCGGCACCGGGGAGCTGTTTTTT. Translated: CASSVEWGSGTGELFF.

The DNA of the CDR3 is TGCGCCAGCAGCCCGACTCTTGGACAGGAGAACTATGGCTACACCTTC. Translating gives CASSPTLGQENYGYTF. The rearrangement uses TRBV5-1 and TRBJ1-2; 7 bases are a match to TRBD1. V was clipped by 4 bases and J by 2 bases; unmatched bases: 11. This CDR3 comprises 16 residues. The germline gives CDR1 SGHRS, CDR2 YFSETQ.

This clone was observed a single time. This chain links TRBV28 with TRBJ2-7; D is possibly TRBD1 (6 bases). The V and J ends lost 2 bases and 7 bases respectively, with 15 bases between them. Germline V CDR1 and CDR2: MDHEN, SYDVKM. The CDR3 covers 14 residues. CDR3 protein: CASSLDYRAREQYF. The CDR3 DNA is TGTGCCAGCAGTTTAGATTACAGGGCAAGGGAGCAGTACTTC.

V gene TRBV5-1 combines with J gene TRBJ1-2; 7 bases match TRBD1. The germline CDR1 and CDR2 sequences are SGHRS and YFSETQ. This CDR3 spans 13 amino acids. Trimming at V came to 1 base and at J to 5 bases, leaving 2 bases not matched to a gene. The CDR3 spells CASSLLTGYGYTF. In nucleotides, the CDR3 is TGCGCCAGCAGCTTGCTGACAGGGTATGGCTACACCTTC.

The chain joins TRBV9 to TRBJ1-6; 7 bases map to TRBD1. Germline CDR1 SGDLS, CDR2 YYNGEE. J gave up 6 bases and V 4 bases, and 7 bases lay outside the gene matches. This CDR3 comprises 15 residues. The CDR3 loop reads CASSFTGAGNSPLHF. The CDR3, as DNA: TGTGCCAGCAGCTTCACAGGGGCAGGTAATTCACCCCTCCACTTT.

This clone was counted once. The chain has TRBV13 and TRBJ2-7; 9 bases match TRBD1. The germline CDR1 and CDR2 sequences are PRHDT and FYEKMQ (reference sequence). J lost 5 bases, V lost 3 bases, and 5 bases had no gene match. This CDR3 is built from 14 residues. As DNA, the CDR3 is TGTGCCAGCAGCTTCCGGGACAGGGCCCACGAGCAGTACTTC. Translated: CASSFRDRAHEQYF.

The V call is TRBV4-3, the J call TRBJ2-3; D not certain. In germline, CDR1 is LGHNA, CDR2 YSLEER. There are 14 residues in the CDR3. The germline V and J ends were trimmed by 3 bases and 6 bases, with 13 bases remaining between them. The CDR3 here is CASSQGGSPDTQYF. In nucleotides, the CDR3 is TGCGCCAGCAGCCAGGGCGGATCTCCGGATACGCAGTATTTT.

The gene calls are TRBV7-8 and TRBJ1-4; no definite D call. This CDR3 region has 14 residues. Germline CDR1 SGHVS, CDR2 FQNEAQ. The V gene lost 3 bases and the J gene lost 0 bases, with 5 bases spanning the gap. CDR3 loop: CASSFLTTNEKLFF. The DNA of the CDR3 is TGTGCCAGCAGCTTTCTCACAACTAATGAAAAACTGTTTTTT.

This sequence joins TRBV6-5 and TRBJ2-2; D may be TRBD1 (5 bases). The CDR3 has 16 amino acids. The V and J ends lost 3 bases and 2 bases respectively, with 13 bases between them. Germline-derived CDR1 and CDR2 are MNHEY and SVGAGI. The CDR3 is CASSYRQLLNTGELFF. CDR3 nucleotides: TGTGCCAGCAGTTATAGACAGTTACTAAACACCGGGGAGCTGTTTTTT.

The chain carries TRBV29-1 and TRBJ2-5; tentatively, D is TRBD1 (5 bases). The germline V gene has CDR1 SQVTM and CDR2 ANQGSEA. The CDR3 has 13 amino acids. Between the trimmed V and J ends, which lost 4 bases and 7 bases, there was a span of 16 bases. Here the CDR3 reads CSVVQVLVRTQYF. Written as DNA, the CDR3 is TGCAGCGTTGTACAGGTCCTCGTTCGGACCCAGTACTTC.